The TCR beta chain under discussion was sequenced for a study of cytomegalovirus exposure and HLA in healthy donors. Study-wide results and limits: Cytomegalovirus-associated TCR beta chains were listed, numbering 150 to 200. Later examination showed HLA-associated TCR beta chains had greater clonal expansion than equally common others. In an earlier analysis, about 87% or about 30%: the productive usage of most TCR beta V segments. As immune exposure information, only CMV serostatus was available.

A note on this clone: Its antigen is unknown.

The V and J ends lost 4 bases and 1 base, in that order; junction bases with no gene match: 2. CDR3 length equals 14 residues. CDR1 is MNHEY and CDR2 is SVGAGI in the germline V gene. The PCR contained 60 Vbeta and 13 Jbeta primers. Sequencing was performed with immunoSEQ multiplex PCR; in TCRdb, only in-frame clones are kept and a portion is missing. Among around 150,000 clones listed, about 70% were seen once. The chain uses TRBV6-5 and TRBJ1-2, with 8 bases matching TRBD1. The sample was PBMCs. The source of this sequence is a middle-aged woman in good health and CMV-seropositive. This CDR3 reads CASSWDRLNYGYTF. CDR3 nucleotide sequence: TGTGCCAGCAGTTGGGACAGGCTTAACTATGGCTACACCTTC.